This record concerns one T cell receptor beta chain sequence. What it recognizes is unknown. The germline V gene has CDR1 KGHSH and CDR2 LQKENI. The length of the CDR3 is 15 residues. Between the trimmed V and J ends, which lost 4 bases and 4 bases, there was a span of 16 bases. The source of the sample is a study of T cell repertoires in ileal Crohn's disease. The wider study: 30% to 40% were active smokers at surgery; median disease duration was roughly 7.9 years. About half of patients got postoperative therapy: some 11 thiopurines, about 20 anti-TNF. Study-wide results and caveats: Every patient over 26.8% clonality showed endoscopic recurrence.

TCRdb's table, derived via immunoSEQ multiplex PCR, lists solely in-frame clones and lacks some. The sample has thousands of clones, about 95% seen once. The receptor comes from an adult with Crohn's disease. The sequencing input was ileal tissue. This chain uses TRBV18 with TRBJ2-5, with D perhaps matching TRBD2 (5 bases). DNA of the CDR3: TGTGCCAGCTCACTTGACACTAGGGCGGGAGAGACCCAGTACTTC. This codes for CASSLDTRAGETQYF. The full variable domain, completed using reference TRBV18 and TRBJ2-5, is NAGVMQNPRHLVRRRGQEARLRCSPMKGHSHVYWYRQLPEEGLKFMVYLQKENIIDESGMPKERFSAEFPKEGPSILRIQQVVRGDSAAYFCASSLDTRAGETQYFGPGTRLLVL.